A single sample is the source of the 21 T cell receptor beta chains below, sequenced in a study of T cell responses to AZD1222 COVID-19 vaccine. Profiled with immunoSEQ multiplex PCR; TCRdb holds only in-frame clones, not every one. The sample records around 150,000 clones, under 95% being singletons. The specimen was peripheral blood, collected 28 days after the second AZD1222 dose. These receptors originate from an adult who received the AZD1222 COVID-19 vaccine.

V usage is TRBV5-6 and J usage is TRBJ1-2, with 7 bases fitting TRBD1. V was pared by 6 bases and J by 6 bases, with 8 bases of the junction left unmatched. The V gene's germline CDR1 is SGHDT and CDR2 YYEEEE. CDR3 length: 13 amino acids. As DNA, the CDR3 is TGTGCCAGCACTATGACAGGGACGGATGGCTACACCTTC. Translation gives CASTMTGTDGYTF.

V is TRBV27 and J is TRBJ2-1, with 10 bases identical to TRBD2. The trim removed 7 bases at V and 4 bases at J, leaving 7 bases unmatched. Germline CDR1 reads MNHEY; CDR2 reads SMNVEV (reference sequence). The CDR3 covers 15 residues. The CDR3 DNA sequence: TGTGCCAGCAAGGGTAGCGGGAGGTCTTACAATGAGCAGTTCTTC. Translation gives CASKGSGRSYNEQFF.

J is TRBJ1-2 and V is TRBV28; D call uncertain. CDR1 MDHEN and CDR2 SYDVKM come from the germline V gene. V dropped 5 bases and J dropped 8 bases, with 12 bases sitting between them. The CDR3 length is 12 residues. The CDR3 spells CASSRVDRGYTF. CDR3 nucleotides: TGTGCCAGCAGTCGAGTGGATAGGGGCTACACCTTC.

The CDR3 here is CSVAGGSTGELFF. DNA of the CDR3: TGCAGCGTAGCAGGGGGTAGCACCGGGGAGCTGTTTTTT. V gene TRBV29-1 combines with J gene TRBJ2-2; 7 bases are a match to TRBD1. V lost 6 bases and J lost 4; bases outside the gene matches: 5. CDR3 length equals 13 residues. Germline CDR1 SQVTM, CDR2 ANQGSEA.

The chain recombines TRBV24-1 with TRBJ1-2; TRBD1 matches at 7 bases. The trim removed 1 base at V and 5 bases at J, leaving 3 bases unmatched. The CDR3 is 14 amino acids. Germline CDR1 KGHDR, CDR2 SFDVKD. CDR3 nucleotide sequence: TGTGCCACCAGTGATTTCGGGACAGCATATGGCTACACCTTC. This translates into CATSDFGTAYGYTF.

This chain uses TRBV28 with TRBJ1-3; no firm D call. V lost 5 bases and J lost 8, with 7 bases in between. This CDR3 comprises 11 residues. Germline CDR1 and CDR2: MDHEN and SYDVKM. In DNA, the CDR3 is TGTGCCAGCAGTAGAAGGGACACCATATATTTT. This codes for CASSRRDTIYF.

The rearrangement uses TRBV3-1 (or the pseudogene TRBV3-2) and TRBJ1-2; D may be TRBD1 (6 bases). Germline loops: CDR1 LGHDT, CDR2 YNNKEL (reference sequence). The CDR3 covers 15 residues. Trimming shortened V by 7 bases and J by 5 bases, and 20 bases separated the two germline ends. CDR3 nucleotides: TGTGCCAGCAACAACAGGGCTTCTTCTTTATATGGCTACACCTTC. Encoded protein: CASNNRASSLYGYTF.

The V call is TRBV9, the J call TRBJ1-4; no reliable D call. Germline V gives CDR1 SGDLS, CDR2 YYNGEE. V was clipped by 2 bases and J by 5 bases, with 10 bases between them. There are 14 residues in the CDR3. CDR3 nucleotides: TGTGCCAGCAGCGTTGGACGGAGCAATGAAAAACTGTTTTTT. Translated, it gives CASSVGRSNEKLFF. Complete variable domain (other parts from reference TRBV9 and TRBJ1-4): DSGVTQTPKHLITATGQRVTLRCSPRSGDLSVYWYQQSLDQGLQFLIQYYNGEERAKGNILERFSAQQFPDLHSELNLSSLELGDSALYFCASSVGRSNEKLFFGSGTQLSVL.

The V and J genes are TRBV2 and TRBJ1-6; 11 bases line up with TRBD1. CDR1 is SNHLY and CDR2 is FYNNEI in the germline V gene. The CDR3 covers 15 residues. V shed 3 bases, J shed 9 bases, and the junction held 4 bases outside the gene matches. The DNA for the CDR3 is TGTGCCAGCAGTGACCAGGACAGGGGGCGTTCACCCCTCCACTTT. Residues: CASSDQDRGRSPLHF.

This rearrangement joins TRBV18 to TRBJ2-1; 7 positions match TRBD2. The CDR3 is made up of 17 amino acids. The V and J ends lost 2 bases and 2 bases, in that order; junction bases with no gene match: 9. Germline V gene lookup returns CDR1 KGHSH and CDR2 LQKENI. CDR3 nucleotides: TGTGCCAGCTCACCAACCCCGCTAGCGGCCACCTACAATGAGCAGTTCTTC. Protein sequence: CASSPTPLAATYNEQFF.

The chain employs TRBV5-1 and TRBJ2-2; TRBD2 matches at 7 bases. Per the germline V gene, CDR1 is SGHRS and CDR2 is YFSETQ. CDR3 size: 15 residues. V dropped 7 bases and J dropped 2; count of bases not matched to a gene: 8. CDR3 nucleotides: TGCGCCAGCTGCCAGGCTAGCGGAAACACCGGGGAGCTGTTTTTT. It codes for CASCQASGNTGELFF. Filled out from reference TRBV5-1 and TRBJ2-2, the complete variable domain reads KAGVTQTPRYLIKTRGQQVTLSCSPISGHRSVSWYQQTPGQGLQFLFEYFSETQRNKGNFPGRFSGRQFSNSRSEMNVSTLELGDSALYLCASCQASGNTGELFFGEGSRLTVL.

V is TRBV19 and J is TRBJ1-2; D uncertain. Germline CDR1 is LNHDA and CDR2 is SQIVND (reference sequence). The V gene lost 3 bases and the J gene lost 5 bases, with 10 bases spanning the gap. This CDR3 has 13 amino acids. The CDR3 region has the DNA TGTGCCAGTAGTATTGGACTGAAATATGGCTACACCTTC. This sequence encodes CASSIGLKYGYTF.

This clone came up once. The chain carries TRBV12-3 or TRBV12-4 and TRBJ2-7; D gene uncertain. The CDR3 sequence is 13 residues long. V lost 2 bases and J lost 2, with 7 bases in between. The CDR3 here is CASSLRQTYEQYF. In DNA form, the CDR3 reads TGTGCCAGCAGTTTACGCCAGACCTACGAGCAGTACTTC.

This clone was observed a handful of times. The chain recombines TRBV19 with TRBJ1-1; D is undetermined. This CDR3 is built from 12 residues. Trimming removed 4 bases from V and 5 bases from J, with 8 bases in between. Per germline, CDR1 LNHDA and CDR2 SQIVND (reference sequence). Written as DNA, the CDR3 is TGTGCCAGTAGTAAGCCCGGGACTGAAGCTTTCTTT. It translates to CASSKPGTEAFF.

A single count supports this clone. The chain is built from TRBV5-1 and TRBJ1-1, with D hard to call. Germline CDR1 reads SGHRS; CDR2 reads YFSETQ. V was trimmed by 2 bases and J by 1 base, leaving 6 bases between them. The CDR3 spans 13 residues. CDR3 amino acids: CASSLLGNTEAFF. The DNA of the CDR3 is TGCGCCAGCAGCTTATTGGGGAACACTGAAGCTTTCTTT. Full variable domain (outside the CDR3, taken from reference TRBV5-1 and TRBJ1-1): KAGVTQTPRYLIKTRGQQVTLSCSPISGHRSVSWYQQTPGQGLQFLFEYFSETQRNKGNFPGRFSGRQFSNSRSEMNVSTLELGDSALYLCASSLLGNTEAFFGQGTRLTVV.

V and J are TRBV15 and TRBJ1-6, with TRBD1 matching over 7 bases. CDR1 is LNHNV, CDR2 YYDKDF, per germline (reference sequence). This CDR3 has 17 residues. The V gene end was trimmed by 0 bases and the J gene end by 5 bases; junction bases not matched to a gene: 7. The CDR3 region has the DNA TGTGCCACCAGCAGAGATTACGGGACAGCCAATAATTCACCCCTCCACTTT. Translated, it gives CATSRDYGTANNSPLHF.

This chain uses TRBV10-3 with TRBJ1-5, with D perhaps matching TRBD1 (5 bases). The CDR3 length is 18 residues. Trimming took off 1 base at V and 0 bases at J, with 16 bases between the two ends. The germline V gene has CDR1 ENHRY and CDR2 SYGVKD. The CDR3 DNA sequence: TGTGCCATCAGTGAGTGGGGGGGTGGTATATATAGCAATCAGCCCCAGCATTTT. It specifies CAISEWGGGIYSNQPQHF.

This clone was detected only a few times. This sequence joins TRBV7-2 and TRBJ1-2; 9 nucleotides agree with TRBD1. This CDR3 region has 16 residues. V shed 6 bases, J shed 6 bases, and the junction held 14 bases outside the gene matches. CDR1 SGHTA and CDR2 FQGNSA come from the germline V gene. CDR3 in amino acids: CASSLVPGQGMDGYTF. The CDR3 region has the DNA TGTGCCAGCAGTCTTGTCCCGGGACAGGGTATGGATGGCTACACCTTC.

This chain links TRBV7-9 with TRBJ2-3; 10 bases are shared with TRBD2. V gave up 4 bases and J gave up 3 bases; unmatched junction bases: 7. The CDR3 spans 16 residues. In germline, CDR1 is SEHNR, CDR2 FQNEAQ (reference sequence). Here the CDR3 DNA reads TGTGCCAGCAGCTCAGAGCGGGAGGGCCGGACAGATACGCAGTATTTT. It specifies CASSSEREGRTDTQYF.

The gene calls are TRBV29-1 and TRBJ1-4; D unclear. CDR3 length: 11 residues. Germline V lookup: CDR1 SQVTM, CDR2 ANQGSEA. V shed 5 bases and J shed 4 bases, with 5 bases lying between them. CDR3 bases: TGCAGCGTTTGGGATAATGAAAAACTGTTTTTT. Its translation: CSVWDNEKLFF.

This clone appeared a few times. This chain connects TRBV3-1 (or the pseudogene TRBV3-2) to TRBJ1-3; 7 positions match TRBD1. The CDR3 has 15 amino acids. Trimming took 1 base from V and 7 from J; bases not matched to a gene: 7. Germline CDR1 is LGHDT and CDR2 is YNNKEL (reference sequence). This CDR3 is CASSQVEGAFNTIYF. Written as DNA, the CDR3 is TGTGCCAGCAGCCAAGTCGAGGGGGCCTTTAACACCATATATTTT.